This TCR beta chain was retrieved from a study of blood T cell repertoires in COVID-19. Produced via immunoSEQ multiplex PCR; TCRdb's table is partial and in-frame only. The table shows approximately 200,000 clones, with roughly 92% occurring only once. The receptor was derived from a young man with COVID-19, enrolled during active disease. The specimen was peripheral blood.

CDR3 sequence: CASSRTSGGNYNEQFF. CDR3 coding DNA: TGTGCCAGTAGTAGGACTAGCGGGGGAAATTACAATGAGCAGTTCTTC. The V and J genes are TRBV19 and TRBJ2-1; 13 nucleotides match TRBD2. Trimming cost V 4 bases and J 4 bases; bases outside gene matches: 4. The CDR3 sequence is 16 residues long. In germline, CDR1 is LNHDA, CDR2 SQIVND (reference sequence).